One and the same sample provided the 14 T cell receptor beta chains below, sequenced in a study of cytomegalovirus exposure and HLA in healthy donors. Primers included in the PCR were 60 Vbeta and 13 Jbeta primers. Clones were read by immunoSEQ multiplex PCR, and TCRdb kept only the in-frame ones, dropping some. Found here are more than 85,000 clones, approximately 80% of them singletons; the top ten hold approximately 3.7%. The sample comprised PBMCs. All receptors come from a female donor in good health and CMV-seropositive.

The genes are TRBV25-1 and TRBJ2-5, with a weak D call TRBD2 (6 bases). Germline assignment: CDR1 MGHDK and CDR2 SYGVNS. V lost 3 bases and J 4 bases, leaving 21 bases between the germline ends. The CDR3 is made up of 17 amino acids. CDR3 bases: TGTGCCAGCAGTGATCACGCGCGAAGACTGGGAGGAGAGACCCAGTACTTC. Protein product: CASSDHARRLGGETQYF.

This clone turned up a few times. The chain uses TRBV7-2 and TRBJ1-5, with D perhaps matching TRBD1 (5 bases). The CDR3 has 15 amino acids. V lost 1 base and J 1 base, leaving 8 bases between the germline ends. CDR1 SGHTA and CDR2 FQGNSA come from the germline V gene. CDR3 loop: CASSLVWGSNQPQHF. The CDR3 DNA reads TGTGCCAGCAGCTTAGTTTGGGGCAGCAATCAGCCCCAGCATTTT. The entire variable domain, with the rest obtained from reference TRBV7-2 and TRBJ1-5, is as follows: GAGVSQSPSNKVTEKGKDVELRCDPISGHTALYWYRQSLGQGLEFLIYFQGNSAPDKSGLPSDRFSAERTGGSVSTLTIQRTQQEDSAVYLCASSLVWGSNQPQHFGDGTRLSIL.

The chain has TRBV2 and TRBJ2-1; tentatively, D is TRBD1 (5 bases). This CDR3 is built from 13 residues. CDR1 is SNHLY, CDR2 FYNNEI, per germline. V lost 4 bases, J lost 5 bases, and 9 bases lay in between. CDR3 sequence reads: CASSGQGNNEQFF. The CDR3 nucleotides are TGTGCCAGCAGTGGGCAGGGCAACAATGAGCAGTTCTTC.

The gene calls are TRBV30 and TRBJ1-3, with D perhaps TRBD1 (5 bases). Germline-derived CDR1 and CDR2 are GTSNPN and SVGIG (reference sequence). V lost 1 base to trimming and J lost 0 bases, with 13 bases between them. This CDR3 has 16 amino acids. The CDR3 DNA sequence: TGTGCCTGGAGTGAAACAGGATTCTCCTCTGGAAACACCATATATTTT. It translates to CAWSETGFSSGNTIYF.

The chain uses TRBV9 and TRBJ1-2; 7 positions match TRBD1. There are 11 residues in the CDR3. Germline V CDR1 and CDR2: SGDLS, YYNGEE. Germline trimming cut 4 bases from V and 7 bases from J; bases unmatched to any gene: 1. CDR3 amino acids: CASSHRGGYTF. The CDR3, as DNA: TGTGCCAGCAGCCACAGGGGTGGCTACACCTTC.

This sequence joins TRBV2 and TRBJ2-1; 9 positions match TRBD2. Germline trimming cut 3 bases from V and 3 bases from J; bases unmatched to any gene: 6. The CDR3 extends over 16 amino acids. Germline CDR1 reads SNHLY; CDR2 reads FYNNEI. The CDR3 loop is CASSDPGSGGYNEQFF. The CDR3 nucleotides are TGTGCCAGCAGTGATCCTGGTAGCGGGGGCTACAATGAGCAGTTCTTC.

This chain joins TRBV30 and TRBJ1-5; TRBD1 matches at 11 bases. Germline CDR1 and CDR2: GTSNPN and SVGIG (reference sequence). The junction had 2 bases not matched to a gene; V was cut back by 1 base and J by 6 bases. The CDR3 length is 14 residues. Here the CDR3 DNA reads TGTGCCTGGAGTGCTGGGACAGGGGGTCAGCCCCAGCATTTT. It yields the protein CAWSAGTGGQPQHF.

As concerns this clone: This sample also contains other DNA sequences that code for the same CDR3. The V and J genes are TRBV7-2 and TRBJ2-7; weak D call: TRBD1 (5 bases). Germline assignment: CDR1 SGHTA and CDR2 FQGNSA. The CDR3 runs 14 residues. V lost 1 base and J 0 bases, leaving 7 bases between the germline ends. The CDR3 spells CASSLGGTSYEQYF. In nucleotides, the CDR3 is TGTGCCAGCAGCTTAGGGGGCACCTCCTACGAGCAGTACTTC.

This clone showed up just once. The V and J genes are TRBV5-4 and TRBJ2-2; 11 positions agree with TRBD2. Germline V gene sequence: CDR1 SGHNT, CDR2 YYREEE (reference sequence). This CDR3 is 16 amino acids long. V shed 7 bases and J 4 bases; nucleotides not matched to a gene: 9. CDR3 DNA: TGTGCCAGCGGACTACTAGCGGGAGCGGGCACCGGGGAGCTGTTTTTT. It encodes CASGLLAGAGTGELFF.

CDR3 DNA sequence: TGCGCCTCTACCGGGACAGGAGGGGCCTACGAGCAGTACTTC. Translated, it gives CASTGTGGAYEQYF. This rearrangement joins TRBV10-2 to TRBJ2-7; 8 bases match TRBD1. V lost 11 bases, J lost 2 bases, and 11 bases stayed unmatched. This CDR3 has 14 amino acids. The germline gives CDR1 WSHSY, CDR2 SAAADI.

V and J are TRBV7-9 and TRBJ1-2; D ambiguous. Germline V gene data show CDR1 as SEHNR and CDR2 as FQNEAQ (reference sequence). Trimming removed 1 base at V and 1 base at J, with 16 bases between. The CDR3 loop spans 17 amino acids. The CDR3 DNA sequence: TGTGCCAGCAGCTTAGGTACTACGGTGGCGGATAACTATGGCTACACCTTC. The encoded protein is CASSLGTTVADNYGYTF.

The genes are TRBV7-9 and TRBJ2-1, with TRBD2 matching 11 bases. Germline CDR1 is SEHNR and CDR2 is FQNEAQ (reference sequence). V was clipped by 4 bases and J by 10 bases; unmatched bases: 12. The CDR3 runs 16 residues. CDR3: CASSYLLAGGLGEQFF. The CDR3 DNA sequence: TGTGCCAGCAGCTACCTTCTAGCGGGAGGCTTAGGAGAGCAGTTCTTC.

The chain joins TRBV7-9 to TRBJ1-5; 8 bases align to TRBD1. Trimming took 1 base from V and 3 from J; bases not matched to a gene: 2. CDR1 and CDR2 (germline): SEHNR, FQNEAQ (reference sequence). This CDR3 has 15 amino acids. CDR3 sequence reads: CASSLETGANQPQHF. The CDR3 DNA is TGTGCCAGCAGCTTAGAGACAGGGGCCAATCAGCCCCAGCATTTT.

The chain uses TRBV27 and TRBJ2-1, with 8 bases identical to TRBD2. Germline loops: CDR1 MNHEY, CDR2 SMNVEV (reference sequence). The V gene end was trimmed by 0 bases and the J gene end by 4 bases; junction bases not matched to a gene: 5. The CDR3 runs 16 residues. The CDR3 loop reads CASSLSRREGYNEQFF. In DNA form, the CDR3 reads TGTGCCAGCAGTTTATCGCGACGGGAGGGTTACAATGAGCAGTTCTTC.